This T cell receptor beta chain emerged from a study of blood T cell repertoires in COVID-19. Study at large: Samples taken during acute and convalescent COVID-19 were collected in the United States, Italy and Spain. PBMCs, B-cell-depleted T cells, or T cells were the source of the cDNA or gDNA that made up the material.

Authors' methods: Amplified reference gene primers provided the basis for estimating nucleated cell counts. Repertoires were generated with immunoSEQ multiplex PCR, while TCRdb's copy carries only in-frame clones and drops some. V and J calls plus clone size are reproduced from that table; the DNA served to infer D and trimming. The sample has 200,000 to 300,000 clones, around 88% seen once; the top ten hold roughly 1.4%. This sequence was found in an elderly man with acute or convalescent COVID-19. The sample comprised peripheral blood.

CDR3 sequence reads: CASRTTGGSYEQYF. The CDR3 region has the DNA TGTGCCAGCAGGACTACAGGGGGCTCCTACGAGCAGTACTTC. This sequence joins TRBV6-5 and TRBJ2-7; 8 bases map to TRBD1. V trimming: 6 bases; J trimming: 0 bases; junction bases outside the gene matches: 4. This CDR3 comprises 14 residues. The germline V gene has CDR1 MNHEY and CDR2 SVGAGI.